The clone carrying this TCR beta chain was counted many times. Antigen: not known. The sample originates from a study of T cells after posttransplantation cyclophosphamide. The table came from immunoSEQ multiplex PCR; TCRdb's copy has only in-frame clones and leaves some out. In total the sample includes 20,000 to 30,000 clones, none of them seen once. Study-wide results and caveats: Later blood repertoires were often dominated by clones from the donor CD8+ memory compartment. After PTCy, TRB diversity resembled that of CNI/methotrexate controls.

The CDR3 covers 15 residues. The V gene's germline CDR1 is SNHLY and CDR2 FYNNEI. The V gene end was trimmed by 3 bases and the J gene end by 8 bases; junction bases not matched to a gene: 6. This related bone marrow graft donor gave peripheral blood on the day of marrow donation. V gene TRBV2 combines with J gene TRBJ1-6; 8 positions match TRBD1. The receptor comes from a woman between 45 and 60 years old in good health, CMV-negative, and a related stem cell transplant donor. Sequenced sample: PBMCs. The CDR3 spells CASSENRGDYSPLHF. The CDR3 DNA is TGTGCCAGCAGTGAGAACAGGGGGGATTATTCACCCCTCCACTTT.